The subject of this entry is one T cell receptor (beta chain). Its antigen remains unknown. The CDR3 is 10 amino acids. The germline gives CDR1 MNHNS, CDR2 SASEGT. Trimming shortened V by 8 bases and J by 12 bases, and 11 bases separated the two germline ends. The data are from a study of shared clonotypes between healthy human individuals. Study results and caveats: Although depth was large, rarefaction showed that sequencing of the sorted subsets was incomplete.

At deep level, the assay was performed. For sorted subsets, approximately 180 ng DNA per replicate equaled around 28,000 T cell genomes. Sequencing used immunoSEQ multiplex PCR; TCRdb keeps in-frame clones, though not all of them. The sample has fewer than 1 million clones; about 96% are singletons. Naivety among CD8 cells was defined by CD45RO negativity and positive CCR7 selection, thereby excluding terminally differentiated effector memory CD45RA+ cells. Sequenced sample: naive CD8+ T cells sorted from blood. This sequence joins TRBV6-1 and TRBJ2-1; D is undetermined. This sequence originates from a man aged 25 to 40 in good health. The CDR3 sequence: CASYGALQFF. In DNA form, the CDR3 reads TGTGCCAGCTACGGAGCCTTGCAGTTCTTC.